The clone carrying this T cell receptor (beta chain) was seen a handful of times. The sample is drawn from a study of OX40 agonist ivuxolimab in advanced cancers. Across the whole study: Intravenous ivuxolimab was administered to patients every 2 weeks at 0.01 to 10 mg/kg. Therapy given before enrollment (anti-PD-1, anti-PD-L1 or anti-CTLA-4) was allowed, and over 35% had some.

Here immunoSEQ multiplex PCR was the method, and the copy in TCRdb shows in-frame clones only, minus some. The data hold approximately 82,000 clones, with 75% to 90% observed a single time. Between the trimmed V and J ends, which lost 2 bases and 8 bases, there was a span of 6 bases. Per germline, CDR1 KGHSH and CDR2 LQKENI. The CDR3 covers 11 residues. The rearrangement links TRBV18 to TRBJ1-1; D possibly corresponds to TRBD1 (5 bases). The receptor's source is an adult with an advanced solid tumor such as melanoma, head and neck, liver or kidney cancer. The specimen was CD4+ or CD8+ T cells sorted from blood, collected in a trial of the OX40 agonist ivuxolimab. The CDR3 nucleotides read TGTGCCAGCTCACCATCAGGGGAAGCTTTCTTT. Its protein is CASSPSGEAFF.